This TCR beta chain emerged from a study of yellow fever vaccine responses in identical twins. Turning to this clonotype: The antigen remains undetermined.

TCRdb reprocessed the RT-PCR reads with MiXCR, giving one entry per CDR3 protein. The sample includes 4,000 to 5,000 distinct CDR3 sequences, 65% to 90% of them seen just once. Study-level results: Twins reportedly appeared to share part of their vaccine T cell response while keeping part individual.

This specimen consisted of T cells from blood (PBMCs), unsorted or a sorted subset (not recorded which), obtained before or after yellow fever vaccination (not recorded which). The TCR comes from a woman under 30 who received the yellow fever vaccine.

CDR3 DNA sequence: TGTGCCAGCAGCTCGATCAGGGGTATCGGGGAGCTGTTTTTT. As protein: CASSSIRGIGELFF. This sequence joins TRBV7-1 and TRBJ2-2, with D maybe TRBD1 (6 bases). TRBV7-1 is labeled an ORF, and its function is uncertain. V lost 3 bases and J lost 7, with 12 bases in between. The CDR3 contains 14 residues.